What follows is one TCR beta chain and its context. The data were produced by immunoSEQ multiplex PCR, yet TCRdb's version contains in-frame clones alone and is incomplete. The repertoire holds about 94,000 clones, with 90% to 95% as singletons. This sample is part of a study of OX40 agonist ivuxolimab in advanced cancers. With 4 bases clipped from V and 6 bases from J, the junction kept 7 bases outside the gene matches. The CDR3 runs to 15 residues. The germline gives CDR1 SGHTA, CDR2 FQGNSA. The rearrangement joins TRBV7-2 to TRBJ1-5; 9 bases are a match to TRBD1. This receptor was obtained from an adult with an advanced solid tumor such as melanoma, head and neck, liver or kidney cancer. The source was CD4+ or CD8+ T cells sorted from blood, collected in a trial of the OX40 agonist ivuxolimab. The CDR3 sequence: CASSWNRGQFQPQHF. In DNA form, the CDR3 reads TGTGCCAGCAGCTGGAACAGGGGGCAGTTTCAGCCCCAGCATTTT.